This T cell receptor (beta chain) was found in a study of T cells after yellow fever vaccination. Study background: It was SMART-Seq v4 Ultra Low Input that prepared the fractions with low cell numbers.

There are 14 residues in the CDR3. The V end was cut by 3 bases, the J end by 1 base, with 9 bases between. They built TCR cDNA with 5'RACE template switching, a step that put in a universal primer site and UMIs. TCRdb called the 5' RACE reads again in MiXCR, with one record for every CDR3 protein. The data show a few hundred thousand distinct CDR3 sequences, with about 9.9% seen just once and less than 20% held by the top ten. Findings and limits, study-wide: A faster peak, day 5 versus 15, was reached by the weaker secondary response.

Comment on this clonotype: Antigen specificity is unknown.

This TCR was recovered from a man between 18 and 29 years old who received the YFV17D yellow fever vaccine. This material consisted of PBMCs, taken on the day of the first yellow fever vaccination. The chain employs TRBV12-3 or TRBV12-4 and TRBJ1-1; D remains ambiguous. The CDR3, as DNA: TGTGCCAGCAGTTTTTACAATGGGAACACTGAAGCTTTCTTT. This sequence encodes CASSFYNGNTEAFF.